This is a list of T cell receptor beta chains from one sample in a study of cytomegalovirus exposure and HLA in healthy donors. Assay used: immunoSEQ multiplex PCR; TCRdb lists only in-frame clones, some missing. The sample records approximately 160,000 clones, 60% to 75% being singletons. What was sequenced was PBMCs. All receptors derive from a woman in her forties or fifties in good health and CMV-seropositive. CDR3s include the opening cysteine and the closing phenylalanine or tryptophan. The order of the fields is clone size, D gene, J gene, V gene, CDR3 protein, CDR3 DNA. The D gene is left open where the match is weak. The size field is filled for only some rows; it gives once, few, many or a size class.

>NA|TRBD1|TRBJ1-6|TRBV5-1
CASSLRTGGGVGSPLHF
TGCGCCAGCAGCTTGAGGACAGGCGGCGGGGTAGGTTCACCCCTCCACTTT
>NA|NA|TRBJ1-1|TRBV7-3
CASSLMPRSEAFF
TGTGCCAGCAGCTTAATGCCGCGGAGTGAAGCTTTCTTT
>NA|NA|TRBJ2-3|TRBV29-1
CSARADFTDTQYF
TGCAGCGCCAGGGCCGATTTTACAGATACGCAGTATTTT
>NA|NA|TRBJ1-1|TRBV6-4
CASSETRENTEAFF
TGTGCCAGCAGTGAAACCAGGGAGAACACTGAAGCTTTCTTT
>NA|NA|TRBJ1-3|TRBV2
CASQQANSGNTIYF
TGTGCTAGCCAACAGGCAAACTCTGGAAACACCATATATTTT
>NA|TRBD2|TRBJ2-5|TRBV10-2
CASNGLAGGPYVGETQYF
TGCGCCAGCAATGGACTAGCGGGGGGGCCCTACGTCGGTGAGACCCAGTACTTC
>NA|NA|TRBJ2-2|TRBV19
CASSIGSVPGELFF
TGTGCCAGTAGTATTGGGAGTGTTCCCGGGGAGCTGTTTTTT
>few|NA|TRBJ1-4|TRBV7-9
CASSLGGSQEKLFF
TGTGCCAGCAGCTTAGGCGGCAGTCAGGAAAAACTGTTTTTT
>once|NA|TRBJ1-1|TRBV5-8
CASSPWTAQPNTEAFF
TGTGCCAGCAGCCCGTGGACAGCCCAACCGAACACTGAAGCTTTCTTT
>NA|NA|TRBJ2-1|TRBV7-6
CASSPAPGAYNEQFF
TGTGCCAGCAGTCCGGCGCCTGGAGCCTACAATGAGCAGTTCTTC
>NA|NA|TRBJ2-5|TRBV30
CAWSFDKFQETQYF
TGTGCCTGGAGTTTCGACAAATTCCAAGAGACCCAGTACTTC
>NA|TRBD1|TRBJ2-1|TRBV2
CASSTPGQGFNEQFF
TGTGCCAGCAGTACCCCGGGACAGGGTTTTAATGAGCAGTTCTTC
>NA|TRBD2|TRBJ2-1|TRBV5-1
CASSRGGTMYNEQFF
TGCGCCAGCAGCCGGGGGGGGACTATGTACAATGAGCAGTTCTTC
>NA|TRBD1|TRBJ1-2|TRBV4-1
CASSQDDRGWNYGYTF
TGCGCCAGCAGCCAAGACGACAGGGGGTGGAACTATGGCTACACCTTC
>NA|NA|TRBJ2-1|TRBV19
CASSNGEPYNEQFF
TGTGCCAGTAGTAACGGGGAGCCCTACAATGAGCAGTTCTTC